Presented here are 27 T cell receptor beta chains from one specimen sequenced in a study of T cell changes during pregnancy in multiple sclerosis. The repertoire was sequenced with immunoSEQ multiplex PCR; TCRdb's copy has only in-frame clones and lacks some. The sample consists of fewer than 85,000 clones, about 94% of them appearing once. The specimen comprised peripheral blood, sampled in the first trimester of pregnancy. These receptors were collected from a female donor in good health, enrolled as a control in a pregnancy study.

The chain employs TRBV29-1 and TRBJ1-2, with 7 bases that match TRBD1. Germline CDR1 reads SQVTM; CDR2 reads ANQGSEA. The CDR3 is made up of 15 amino acids. V was clipped by 7 bases and J by 4 bases; unmatched bases: 15. Here the CDR3 DNA reads TGCAGCGGAGAAATCCGGGACAGCTTTTTCTATGGCTACACCTTC. This gives the protein CSGEIRDSFFYGYTF.

The chain is built from TRBV2 and TRBJ2-7, with unresolved D. CDR1 is SNHLY, CDR2 FYNNEI, per germline. Trimming took off 3 bases at V and 0 bases at J, with 6 bases between the two ends. The CDR3 extends over 13 amino acids. The CDR3 coding sequence is TGTGCCAGCAGTGACCCTACCTCCTACGAGCAGTACTTC. This gives the protein CASSDPTSYEQYF.

This sequence joins TRBV29-1 and TRBJ2-3; TRBD1 aligns across 10 bases. This CDR3 has 15 amino acids. V shed 3 bases and J 9 bases; nucleotides not matched to a gene: 12. CDR1 is SQVTM, CDR2 ANQGSEA, per germline. CDR3 sequence reads: CSVELPSRTGGTQYF. CDR3 nucleotides: TGCAGCGTTGAGCTCCCAAGTCGGACAGGGGGGACGCAGTATTTT.

This clone was observed once. The genes are TRBV19 and TRBJ2-7; D might be TRBD2 (5 bases). Trimming stripped 1 base from V and 0 bases from J, with 7 bases between. Per germline, CDR1 LNHDA and CDR2 SQIVND (reference sequence). The CDR3 loop spans 14 amino acids. In nucleotides, the CDR3 is TGTGCCAGTAGTATAGTCGGGATCTCCTACGAGCAGTACTTC. Its protein is CASSIVGISYEQYF.

The chain joins TRBV7-9 to TRBJ1-5, with no clear D. The ends were cut back, 2 bases at V and 5 bases at J, with 4 bases in the middle. The CDR3 has 12 residues. Looked up from germline, CDR1 is SEHNR and CDR2 is FQNEAQ (reference sequence). CDR3 loop: CASSLLDQPQHF. In DNA form, the CDR3 reads TGTGCCAGCAGCTTACTAGATCAGCCCCAGCATTTT.

The chain combines TRBV29-1 with TRBJ2-7; D is uncertain. This CDR3 has 13 amino acids. Trimming removed 4 bases at V and 0 bases at J, with 10 bases between. CDR1 is SQVTM and CDR2 is ANQGSEA in the germline V gene. CDR3: CSVGPYNSYEQYF. For the CDR3, the DNA is TGCAGCGTTGGTCCTTACAACTCCTACGAGCAGTACTTC.

J is TRBJ2-7 and V is TRBV9; the match to TRBD2 covers 12 bases. Germline CDR1 SGDLS, CDR2 YYNGEE. This CDR3 spans 19 amino acids. V lost 4 bases, J lost 4 bases, and 18 bases stayed unmatched. CDR3 sequence: CASSSALSSGRAHGYEQYF. The CDR3 DNA is TGTGCCAGCAGCTCCGCCCTCTCTAGCGGGAGGGCCCATGGATACGAGCAGTACTTC.

The chain is built from TRBV5-1 and TRBJ1-4; D gene unclear. V dropped 4 bases and J dropped 7 bases, with 14 bases sitting between them. From germline, CDR1 is SGHRS and CDR2 YFSETQ. This CDR3 comprises 14 residues. CDR3 protein: CASSLGTLSEKLFF. In DNA form, the CDR3 reads TGCGCCAGCAGCCTAGGCACCTTAAGTGAAAAACTGTTTTTT.

This chain connects TRBV28 to TRBJ2-6; D perhaps matches TRBD1 (5 bases). Germline V gives CDR1 MDHEN, CDR2 SYDVKM. The CDR3 covers 15 residues. Trimming pared 1 base from V and 4 bases from J, leaving 8 bases between. CDR3: CASSLLRGGANVLTF. The CDR3 DNA follows: TGTGCCAGCAGTTTATTAAGGGGAGGGGCCAACGTCCTGACTTTC.

DNA of the CDR3: TGTGCCAGCAGTTCGCTAGCGGGAGCAGGAACAGATACGCAGTATTTT. Encoded protein: CASSSLAGAGTDTQYF. J is TRBJ2-3 and V is TRBV2, with TRBD2 identical over 10 bases. CDR1 is SNHLY and CDR2 is FYNNEI in the germline V gene. This CDR3 is 16 amino acids long. Germline trimming cut 5 bases from V and 3 bases from J; bases unmatched to any gene: 8. Full variable domain (rest looked up from reference TRBV2 and TRBJ2-3): EPEVTQTPSHQVTQMGQEVILRCVPISNHLYFYWYRQILGQKVEFLVSFYNNEISEKSEIFDDQFSVERPDGSNFTLKIRSTKLEDSAMYFCASSSLAGAGTDTQYFGPGTRLTVL.

The chain combines TRBV15 with TRBJ1-3; the D is unclear. Germline loops: CDR1 LNHNV, CDR2 YYDKDF (reference sequence). The CDR3 runs to 13 residues. V was pared by 1 base and J by 7 bases, with 8 bases between. The CDR3 DNA sequence: TGTGCCACCAGCAGAGCTGAGGAGAACACCATATATTTT. Translating it yields CATSRAEENTIYF.

V usage is TRBV9 and J usage is TRBJ2-3; D is ambiguous. V lost 3 bases and J 0 bases, leaving 5 bases between the germline ends. Germline-derived CDR1 and CDR2 are SGDLS and YYNGEE. There are 13 residues in the CDR3. CDR3 DNA sequence: TGTGCCAGCAGCGCCCCAAGCACAGATACGCAGTATTTT. This gives the protein CASSAPSTDTQYF.

The rearrangement joins TRBV28 to TRBJ2-7, with unresolved D. The CDR3 is 12 amino acids. V dropped 4 bases and J dropped 4 bases, with 8 bases sitting between them. Germline CDR1 and CDR2: MDHEN and SYDVKM. For the CDR3, the DNA is TGTGCCAGCAGTTCGGTGAAATACGAGCAGTACTTC. It is translated as CASSSVKYEQYF.

This clone appeared a single time. The J gene is TRBJ2-4, the V gene TRBV5-4, with unresolved D. From germline, CDR1 is SGHNT and CDR2 YYREEE (reference sequence). The CDR3 sequence is 13 residues long. V lost 2 bases and J 3 bases, leaving 6 bases between the germline ends. The CDR3 DNA sequence: TGTGCCAGCAGCTTATACGGCAAAAACATTCAGTACTTC. Protein: CASSLYGKNIQYF. The variable domain in full, completed from reference TRBV5-4 and TRBJ2-4, reads ETGVTQSPTHLIKTRGQQVTLRCSSQSGHNTVSWYQQALGQGPQFIFQYYREEENGRGNFPPRFSGLQFPNYSSELNVNALELDDSALYLCASSLYGKNIQYFGAGTRLSVL.

The chain is built from TRBV5-1 and TRBJ2-2; the match to TRBD2 covers 9 bases. The CDR3 consists of 17 residues. The junction had 10 bases not matched to a gene; V was cut back by 4 bases and J by 3 bases. CDR1 is SGHRS, CDR2 YFSETQ, per germline. The CDR3 here is CASSPGLAGDDTGELFF. The CDR3 coding sequence is TGCGCCAGCAGCCCCGGATTAGCGGGAGACGACACCGGGGAGCTGTTTTTT.

The J gene is TRBJ1-5, the V gene TRBV19, with a tentative D call TRBD1 (5 bases). Germline lookup yields CDR1 LNHDA and CDR2 SQIVND (reference sequence). The V and J ends lost 6 bases and 11 bases respectively, with 14 bases between them. CDR3 length: 12 amino acids. For the CDR3, the DNA is TGTGCCAGTAGCGTCTGGGGGGAGGCCCAGCATTTT. Protein: CASSVWGEAQHF. Together with reference TRBV19 and TRBJ1-5, the CDR3 gives the full variable domain: DGGITQSPKYLFRKEGQNVTLSCEQNLNHDAMYWYRQDPGQGLRLIYYSQIVNDFQKGDIAEGYSVSREKKESFPLTVTSAQKNPTAFYLCASSVWGEAQHFGDGTRLSIL.

This CDR3 is CASSYISGSTDTQYF. The CDR3 region has the DNA TGTGCCAGCAGTTATATTAGCGGGAGTACAGATACGCAGTATTTT. The genes are TRBV6-5 and TRBJ2-3; 9 nucleotides match TRBD2. The CDR3 contains 15 residues. V shed 3 bases, J shed 3 bases, and the junction held 4 bases outside the gene matches. Germline values: CDR1 MNHEY, CDR2 SVGAGI.

J is TRBJ1-5 and V is TRBV28, with D possibly matching TRBD1 (6 bases). The CDR3 consists of 15 residues. Trimming stripped 3 bases from V and 3 bases from J, with 12 bases between. Germline V gene sequence: CDR1 MDHEN, CDR2 SYDVKM. The CDR3 DNA follows: TGTGCCAGCAGTTTTGGGGGCACGGCCAATCAGCCCCAGCATTTT. This sequence encodes CASSFGGTANQPQHF.

V gene TRBV7-9 combines with J gene TRBJ1-4, with TRBD1 matching over 9 bases. This CDR3 comprises 15 residues. The ends lost 1 base at V and 5 bases at J; junction bases unmatched: 2. Germline lookup yields CDR1 SEHNR and CDR2 FQNEAQ (reference sequence). CDR3 in amino acids: CASSLGGTGNEKLFF. Here the CDR3 DNA reads TGTGCCAGCAGCTTAGGCGGGACAGGGAATGAAAAACTGTTTTTT.

The chain recombines TRBV27 with TRBJ2-7; D may be TRBD2 (6 bases). The V end lost 3 bases, the J end lost 0 bases, and 12 bases lay between the germline ends. CDR1 and CDR2 (germline): MNHEY, SMNVEV (reference sequence). The CDR3 is 15 amino acids. DNA for the CDR3: TGTGCCAGCAGTTTGAGCCCCGGGAGCTCCTACGAGCAGTACTTC. Protein product: CASSLSPGSSYEQYF.

The chain uses TRBV2 and TRBJ2-1; 11 nucleotides line up with TRBD1. CDR1 is SNHLY, CDR2 FYNNEI, per germline. Germline trimming cut 8 bases from V and 9 bases from J; bases unmatched to any gene: 6. The CDR3 spans 13 residues. In nucleotides, the CDR3 is TGTGCCAGCGCGGGACAGGGGGTAGGTGAGCAGTTCTTC. This codes for CASAGQGVGEQFF.

This chain uses TRBV28 with TRBJ1-4; D is perhaps TRBD1 (5 bases). Germline values: CDR1 MDHEN, CDR2 SYDVKM. The V and J ends lost 4 bases and 5 bases respectively, with 5 bases between them. The CDR3 consists of 12 residues. The CDR3: CASSSGNEKLFF. In DNA form, the CDR3 reads TGTGCCAGCAGTTCAGGGAATGAAAAACTGTTTTTT.

This chain connects TRBV7-8 to TRBJ2-1; 7 bases fit TRBD2. This CDR3 contains 14 residues. Germline lookup yields CDR1 SGHVS and CDR2 FQNEAQ. With V trimmed by 1 base and J by 8 bases, 5 bases remained unmatched. The CDR3: CASSLGGRQYEQFF. The CDR3 DNA is TGTGCCAGCAGCTTAGGCGGGAGACAATATGAGCAGTTCTTC.

The J gene is TRBJ1-2, the V gene TRBV28; no reliable D call. CDR1 and CDR2 from the germline V gene are MDHEN and SYDVKM. The CDR3 has 12 residues. V lost 5 bases and J lost 8, with 12 bases in between. CDR3 residues: CASSPRSVGYTF. Written as DNA, the CDR3 is TGTGCCAGCAGTCCACGGTCGGTGGGCTACACCTTC.

The chain has TRBV19 and TRBJ2-3, with TRBD2 as a possible D gene (6 bases). Germline V gene lookup returns CDR1 LNHDA and CDR2 SQIVND (reference sequence). The germline V and J ends were trimmed by 3 bases and 1 base, with 20 bases remaining between them. The CDR3 length is 18 residues. CDR3 sequence reads: CASSMPTSSAAGTDTQYF. The CDR3 region has the DNA TGTGCCAGTAGTATGCCTACGTCTAGCGCCGCTGGCACAGATACGCAGTATTTT.

The chain joins TRBV18 to TRBJ2-7; D might be TRBD1 (6 bases). The germline CDR1 and CDR2 sequences are KGHSH and LQKENI. Deletions cut 3 bases from V and 3 bases from J, with 12 bases between. This CDR3 region has 14 residues. The CDR3 DNA sequence: TGTGCCAGCTCACCGGGACAAGCAATCTACGAGCAGTACTTC. It yields the protein CASSPGQAIYEQYF.

The chain combines TRBV7-2 with TRBJ1-3; D call uncertain. Trimming took off 5 bases at V and 4 bases at J, with 9 bases between the two ends. Per germline, CDR1 SGHTA and CDR2 FQGNSA. The CDR3 length is 13 residues. The CDR3 DNA follows: TGTGCCAGCAGCCCCCTACAGGGAAACACCATATATTTT. Its translation: CASSPLQGNTIYF.